A selection of T cell receptor beta chains follows, all from one sample in a study of cytotoxic CD8 clonotypes in ibrutinib-treated CLL. TCRdb's table, derived via immunoSEQ multiplex PCR, lists solely in-frame clones and lacks some. The repertoire consists of about 44,000 clones, with under 75% occurring once and the leading ten covering 10% to 15%. The starting material was PBMCs, obtained after 12 months of ibrutinib treatment. These receptors were taken from a human donor with chronic lymphocytic leukemia. Both conserved end residues are part of each CDR3. The order of the fields is D gene, J gene, clone size, V gene, CDR3 protein, CDR3 DNA. D genes are given only for firm matches. Clone size is stated in some rows and not others, as once, few, many or a class when expanded.

.	TRBJ2-4	.	TRBV28	CASSLGRSKNIQYF	TGTGCCAGCAGTTTAGGCAGGTCCAAAAACATTCAGTACTTC
TRBD1	TRBJ1-5	once	TRBV2	CASSPGQGISQPQHF	TGTGCCAGCAGCCCGGGACAGGGGATTAGTCAGCCCCAGCATTTT
.	TRBJ1-2	once	TRBV4-1	CASSQDQTVNYGYTF	TGCGCCAGCAGCCAAGACCAAACAGTCAACTATGGCTACACCTTC
TRBD1	TRBJ1-6	few	TRBV7-6	CASSPLEGQARPLHF	TGTGCCAGCAGCCCCCTGGAGGGACAGGCGAGGCCCCTCCACTTT
.	TRBJ1-3	few	TRBV7-8	CASSQGRISGNTIYF	TGTGCCAGCAGCCAAGGACGGATCTCTGGAAACACCATATATTTT
TRBD1	TRBJ2-5	.	TRBV5-1	CASKLMSTGGQETQYF	TGCGCCAGCAAACTCATGTCGACAGGGGGACAAGAGACCCAGTACTTC
TRBD1	TRBJ2-7	.	TRBV9	CASSPWDRAAEQYF	TGTGCCAGCAGCCCATGGGACAGGGCGGCCGAGCAGTACTTC
.	TRBJ2-2	.	TRBV11-3	CASSLESYTGELFF	TGTGCCAGCAGCTTGGAGTCTTACACCGGGGAGCTGTTTTTT
TRBD1	TRBJ1-5	.	TRBV28	CASSFGTGLNQPQHF	TGTGCCAGCAGTTTCGGGACAGGGTTAAATCAGCCCCAGCATTTT
.	TRBJ2-1	.	TRBV5-1	CASSTGQSISSYNEQFF	TGCGCCAGCAGCACCGGACAGTCAATAAGCTCCTACAATGAGCAGTTCTTC
.	TRBJ2-2	few	TRBV4-1	CASSPNGAQRQGNTGELFF	TGCGCCAGCAGCCCGAATGGGGCGCAGAGGCAGGGAAACACCGGGGAGCTGTTTTTT
TRBD1	TRBJ1-3	.	TRBV7-6	CASSLGTGPPGNTIYF	TGTGCCAGCAGCTTAGGGACAGGGCCACCTGGAAACACCATATATTTT
.	TRBJ1-2	.	TRBV2	CASSVGGVTVGYTF	TGTGCCAGCAGTGTAGGCGGGGTTACCGTCGGCTACACCTTC
.	TRBJ2-7	.	TRBV5-1	CASSLLGGTYEQYF	TGCGCCAGCAGCTTGTTAGGCGGAACCTACGAGCAGTACTTC
.	TRBJ2-7	few	TRBV19	CASSMVKNYEQYF	TGTGCCAGTAGTATGGTCAAGAACTACGAGCAGTACTTC
.	TRBJ1-1	medium-sized	TRBV6-5	CASSYHPPNTEAFF	TGTGCCAGCAGTTACCACCCCCCGAACACTGAAGCTTTCTTT
.	TRBJ2-7	.	TRBV7-8	CASRQGRSYEQYF	TGTGCCAGCAGACAGGGCCGATCCTACGAGCAGTACTTC
.	TRBJ2-5	few	TRBV9	CASSVEAGRETQYF	TGTGCCAGCAGCGTAGAAGCGGGCAGGGAGACCCAGTACTTC
.	TRBJ1-4	.	TRBV19	CASRLHLESEKLFF	TGTGCCAGTAGATTACACCTCGAGAGTGAAAAACTGTTTTTT
.	TRBJ2-7	.	TRBV5-1	CASSLSQGGYEQYF	TGCGCCAGCAGCTTGTCACAGGGAGGCTACGAGCAGTACTTC
.	TRBJ2-7	.	TRBV6-5	CASSYSTRSWDEQYF	TGTGCCAGCAGTTACTCTACTAGAAGTTGGGACGAGCAGTACTTC
.	TRBJ1-4	.	TRBV9	CASSVASTNEKLFF	TGTGCCAGCAGCGTAGCCTCAACTAATGAAAAACTGTTTTTT
.	TRBJ1-5	few	TRBV7-2	CASSFLDVGNQPQHF	TGTGCCAGCAGCTTCCTGGACGTAGGCAATCAGCCCCAGCATTTT
.	TRBJ1-1	.	TRBV5-6	CASSLGRPNTEAFF	TGTGCCAGCAGCTTGGGTAGGCCGAACACTGAAGCTTTCTTT
.	TRBJ1-1	.	TRBV4-1	CASSHFRSLEAFF	TGCGCCAGCAGCCACTTTAGATCGCTGGAAGCTTTCTTT
.	TRBJ2-4	.	TRBV4-1	CASSHQSGAGGNIQYF	TGCGCCAGCAGCCATCAATCGGGGGCTGGTGGAAACATTCAGTACTTC
.	TRBJ1-1	few	TRBV19	CASKVGEDTEAFF	TGTGCCAGTAAGGTGGGGGAGGACACTGAAGCTTTCTTT
.	TRBJ1-3	.	TRBV6-4	CASAVGTGSIYF	TGTGCCAGCGCAGTGGGGACCGGGTCCATATATTTT
TRBD2	TRBJ2-3	.	TRBV19	CASSSGLAGNTDTQYF	TGTGCCAGTAGTTCCGGACTAGCGGGAAACACAGATACGCAGTATTTT
.	TRBJ2-1	few	TRBV4-1	CASSHGGNEQFF	TGCGCCAGCAGCCATGGTGGGAATGAGCAGTTCTTC
.	TRBJ1-5	.	TRBV7-9	CASSLQGSDQPQHF	TGTGCCAGCAGCTTACAGGGTTCGGATCAGCCCCAGCATTTT
.	TRBJ1-2	.	TRBV6-5	CASRGGYGYTF	TGTGCCAGCAGAGGGGGCTATGGCTACACCTTC
.	TRBJ1-1	once	TRBV6-5	CASSYSAGAINTEAFF	TGTGCCAGCAGTTACTCGGCGGGGGCTATCAACACTGAAGCTTTCTTT
.	TRBJ2-7	.	TRBV5-6	CASSLPGAPYEQYF	TGTGCCAGCAGCTTGCCCGGGGCACCCTACGAGCAGTACTTC
.	TRBJ2-2	once	TRBV5-1	CASSLYGLNTGELFF	TGCGCCAGCAGCTTGTATGGCCTCAACACCGGGGAGCTGTTTTTT
TRBD1	TRBJ1-4	few	TRBV28	CASTLDRGDEKLFF	TGTGCCAGCACCCTAGACAGGGGTGATGAAAAACTGTTTTTT
TRBD1	TRBJ1-4	.	TRBV28	CASAAGGPNEKLFF	TGTGCCAGCGCGGCAGGGGGTCCTAATGAAAAACTGTTTTTT
TRBD1	TRBJ1-2	few	TRBV7-3	CASSLETGTGNGYTF	TGTGCCAGCAGCCTTGAAACCGGGACAGGGAATGGCTACACCTTC
.	TRBJ1-1	few	TRBV7-3	CASSLRPGPDTEAFF	TGTGCCAGCAGCTTAAGGCCGGGGCCGGACACTGAAGCTTTCTTT
.	TRBJ1-2	.	TRBV5-6	CASSRPGQGYGYTF	TGTGCCAGCAGCCGGCCGGGGCAGGGGTATGGCTACACCTTC
TRBD1	TRBJ2-5	.	TRBV11-3	CASSKGPGQGAETQYF	TGTGCCAGCAGCAAGGGACCGGGACAGGGGGCCGAGACCCAGTACTTC